This TCR beta chain originates from a study of T cell responses to AZD1222 COVID-19 vaccine. Repertoires were generated with immunoSEQ multiplex PCR, while TCRdb's copy carries only in-frame clones and drops some. Seen here are about 88,000 clones, around nine tenths observed once, and the top ten hold about 5%. Study-level findings and limits: Unmutated regions of variants are reportedly targeted by nearly half of spike-specific TCRs. An increase in Spike-specific TCR breadth and depth was observed after two AZD1222 doses. Seropositivity was recorded at baseline in only six AZD1222 recipients. Donors were chiefly white British, with a greater number of females, and clonal diversity was perhaps underestimated.

V was pared by 6 bases and J by 4 bases, with 18 bases between. The CDR3 runs 15 residues. Germline CDR1 and CDR2: KGHSH and LQKENI. This clone was recorded only once. Its antigen is not known. V gene TRBV18 combines with J gene TRBJ1-1; TRBD1 might be the D (5 bases). The starting material was peripheral blood, obtained 28 days after the second AZD1222 dose. The sequence was obtained from an adult who received the AZD1222 COVID-19 vaccine. The CDR3 sequence: CASSPLGADGTEAFF. In nucleotides, the CDR3 is TGTGCCAGCTCCCCCTTAGGGGCGGATGGCACTGAAGCTTTCTTT.